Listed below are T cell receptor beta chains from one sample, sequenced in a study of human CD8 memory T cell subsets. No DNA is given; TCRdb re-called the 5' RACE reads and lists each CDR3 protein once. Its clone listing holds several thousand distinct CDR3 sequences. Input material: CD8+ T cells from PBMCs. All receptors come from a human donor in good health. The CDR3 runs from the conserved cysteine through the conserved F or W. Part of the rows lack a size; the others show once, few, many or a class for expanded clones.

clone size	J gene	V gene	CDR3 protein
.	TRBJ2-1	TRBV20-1	CSASLAGGSSYNEQFF
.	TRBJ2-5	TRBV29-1	CSVATSGRQETQYF
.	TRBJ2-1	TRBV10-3	CAIGEAGSSNEQFF
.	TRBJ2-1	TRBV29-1	CSVDGVASSYNEQFF
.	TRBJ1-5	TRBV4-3	CASSQDRAGVNQPQHF
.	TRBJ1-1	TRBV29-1	CSIRGRMNTEAFF
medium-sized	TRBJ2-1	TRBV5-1	CASSPPLAGGIYNEQFF
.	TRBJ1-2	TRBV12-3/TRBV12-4	CASSERVMAPPYGYTF
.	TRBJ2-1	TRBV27	CASRDGTGSDEQFF
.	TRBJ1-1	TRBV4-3	CASSQDRGETEAFF
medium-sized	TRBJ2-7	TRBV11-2	CASSLEVRDISYEQYF
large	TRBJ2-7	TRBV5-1	CASSLLSDEQYF
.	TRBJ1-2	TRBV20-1	CSARDPTELGGYTF
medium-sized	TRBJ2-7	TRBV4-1	CASSQKWGAYEQYF
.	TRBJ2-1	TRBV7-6	CASSPRTSVSYNEQFF
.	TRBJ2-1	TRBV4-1	CASSLNPRGGNEQFF
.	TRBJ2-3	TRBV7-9	CASSLPVQGDTQYF
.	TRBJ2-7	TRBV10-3	CAISTQTGGNNEQYF
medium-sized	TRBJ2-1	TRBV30	CAWSAGTSAYNEQFF
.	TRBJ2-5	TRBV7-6	CASSLEVWGTAETQYF
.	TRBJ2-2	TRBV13	CASSLGHAGELFF
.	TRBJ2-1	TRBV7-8	CASTPTSGSYNEQFF
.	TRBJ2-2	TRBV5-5	CASSSPSGLGELFF
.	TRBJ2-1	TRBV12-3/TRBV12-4	CASSPGLAGNEQFF
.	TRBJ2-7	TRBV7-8	CASSLGAGDPYEQYF
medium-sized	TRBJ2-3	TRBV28	CASSFRPSGSMLSDTQYF
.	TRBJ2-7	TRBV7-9	CASSSRISYEQYF
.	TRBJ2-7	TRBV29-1	CSVEGSGLPSGRAGEQYF
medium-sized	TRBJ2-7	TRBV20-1	CSARDYTDSYEQYF